The T cell receptor beta chain described here comes from a study of blood T cell repertoires in COVID-19. This clone occurred once. Trimming removed 5 bases from V and 3 bases from J, with 20 bases in between. CDR1 and CDR2 (germline): SGHVS, FQNEAQ. The CDR3 is 16 residues long. The protocol was immunoSEQ multiplex PCR, while the TCRdb copy is restricted to in-frame clones and leaves out a portion. The table lists a few hundred thousand clones, about 88% of them singletons, with under 3% in the top ten. Participants spanned ages about 18 to 95 years and resided in around 25 US areas. The sequenced sample consisted of PBMCs or T cells enriched from blood (not recorded which). The receptor comes from a woman younger than 45 who had recovered from COVID-19. This rearrangement joins TRBV7-8 to TRBJ2-7; D is uncertain. The CDR3 nucleotides read TGTGCCAGCAGCCCCGTGGTTACCGCGAGATTCTACGAGCAGTACTTC. Its translation is CASSPVVTARFYEQYF.